The rows below give T cell receptor beta chains drawn from one sample of a study of shared clonotypes between healthy human individuals. Method: immunoSEQ multiplex PCR; TCRdb's copy keeps in-frame clones and lacks some. The sample consists of roughly 1,500,000 clones, 98% of them appearing once. The sequencing input was naive CD4+ T cells sorted from blood. Receptors were obtained from a man younger than 45 in good health. Each CDR3 is given with its conserved first and last residue. D genes are given only for firm matches. Size values are once, few and many counts, or a class for expanded clones, and some rows have none.

15	.	.	TRBV28	TRBJ2-7	TGTGCCAGCAGTTTATTGGCAGGGGTGACCTACGAGCAGTACTTC	CASSLLAGVTYEQYF
15	.	.	TRBV7-3	TRBJ2-1	TGTGCCAGCAGCTTAAGTGGCGGGCCCATGAATGAGCAGTTCTTC	CASSLSGGPMNEQFF
18	.	TRBD2	TRBV4-3	TRBJ2-3	TGCGCCAGCAGCCTCAAAAGAGGGCCTAGCGGGAGCGCAGATACGCAGTATTTT	CASSLKRGPSGSADTQYF
18	.	.	TRBV7-6	TRBJ2-7	TGTGCCAGCAGCCCGGACCCAACCAGTCAGGAGGGCCGGTACGAGCAGTACTTC	CASSPDPTSQEGRYEQYF
15	.	.	TRBV28	TRBJ2-6	TGTGCCAGCAGTTTGGGGTTGGCTGGGGCCAACGTCCTGACTTTC	CASSLGLAGANVLTF
13	.	TRBD1	TRBV14	TRBJ1-2	TGTGCCAGCAGCCAAGGACAGGGTTATGGCTACACCTTC	CASSQGQGYGYTF
15	.	TRBD1	TRBV25-1	TRBJ1-1	TGTGCCAGCAGTTTACAGGGGGTTATTGGCACTGAAGCTTTCTTT	CASSLQGVIGTEAFF
14	.	.	TRBV10-3	TRBJ1-4	TGTGCCATCAGCGTCCAATCGGGTGGTGAAAAACTGTTTTTT	CAISVQSGGEKLFF
15	.	TRBD2	TRBV7-2	TRBJ2-1	TGTGCCAGCAGCTTGGGACTAGCCGCGTACAATGAGCAGTTCTTC	CASSLGLAAYNEQFF
18	.	TRBD1	TRBV30	TRBJ1-1	TGTGCCTGCGCGGACAGGAGCCTAAAGAATTATGACGGCACTGAAGCTTTCTTT	CACADRSLKNYDGTEAFF
15	.	TRBD2	TRBV14	TRBJ2-1	TGTGCCAGCAGCCGGAACCTAGCGGGAGTGGGTGAGCAGTTCTTC	CASSRNLAGVGEQFF
13	.	TRBD1	TRBV18	TRBJ2-7	TGTGCCAGCTCACGGGGGACAGGGTACGAGCAGTACTTC	CASSRGTGYEQYF
13	.	.	TRBV14	TRBJ2-3	TGTGCCAGCAGCCCCCTAACCACAGATACGCAGTATTTT	CASSPLTTDTQYF
15	.	.	TRBV6-1	TRBJ2-1	TGTGCCAGCAGTGAAGAACCGGGACATTACAATGAGCAGTTCTTC	CASSEEPGHYNEQFF
19	.	TRBD2	TRBV4-2	TRBJ2-7	TGTGCCAGCAGCCAAGACGACACTAGCGGGAGTACTGCCTCCTACGAGCAGTACTTC	CASSQDDTSGSTASYEQYF
12	.	.	TRBV29-1	TRBJ1-1	TGCAGCGCTGGGGTAGGGAACACTGAAGCTTTCTTT	CSAGVGNTEAFF
15	.	TRBD2	TRBV5-1	TRBJ2-1	TGCGCCAGCAGCACAGGACTAGCGGCCTACAATGAGCAGTTCTTC	CASSTGLAAYNEQFF
15	.	.	TRBV5-1	TRBJ2-3	TGTGCCAGCAGCTTTGCCTATACGGGGCAAGATACGCAGTATTTT	CASSFAYTGQDTQYF
14	.	TRBD1	TRBV27	TRBJ1-1	TGTGCCAGCAGTCGTCACAGGGGGCAAACTGAAGCTTTCTTT	CASSRHRGQTEAFF
16	.	TRBD2	TRBV5-1	TRBJ2-1	TGCGCCAGCAGCGGGTTTCTAGCGGGAGGTGGAAATGAGCAGTTCTTC	CASSGFLAGGGNEQFF
14	.	.	TRBV18	TRBJ2-5	TGTGCCAGCTCACCAGGGCAGTCTCAAGAGACCCAGTACTTC	CASSPGQSQETQYF
12	.	.	TRBV27	TRBJ2-1	TGTGCCAGCGGGTACAGGGTAAGCGAGCAGTTCTTC	CASGYRVSEQFF
13	once	.	TRBV4-1	TRBJ2-7	TGCGCCAGCAGCCATAGGGAGGACAACGAGCAGTACTTC	CASSHREDNEQYF
13	.	.	TRBV7-2	TRBJ1-1	TGTGCCAGCAGCTTCAGATGGAACACTGAAGCTTTCTTT	CASSFRWNTEAFF
17	.	TRBD1	TRBV11-2	TRBJ2-1	TGTGCCAGCAGCTTATTAGCCGGGACAGGGAACTACAATGAGCAGTTCTTC	CASSLLAGTGNYNEQFF
14	.	.	TRBV5-1	TRBJ2-1	TGCGCCAGCAGCTTGGCGGAGGAGGTCCGTGAGCAGTTCTTC	CASSLAEEVREQFF
16	.	TRBD1	TRBV7-9	TRBJ2-7	TGTGCCAGCAGCTTAATTTCGGGACAGGGGGACTACGAGCAGTACTTC	CASSLISGQGDYEQYF
11	.	.	TRBV29-1	TRBJ2-7	TGCAGCGGGGGGGGCGTGTACGAGCAGTACTTC	CSGGGVYEQYF
15	.	.	TRBV5-1	TRBJ2-7	TGCGCCAGCAGCTTGGATGGTGCGGGCGGCTACGAGCAGTACTTC	CASSLDGAGGYEQYF
13	.	.	TRBV7-7	TRBJ2-7	TGTGCCAGCAGCTCCGGACACCAATACGAGCAGTACTTC	CASSSGHQYEQYF
15	.	.	TRBV10-3	TRBJ2-7	TGTGCCAAGACAGGCGTGCTGTCTGAGGACTACGAGCAGTACTTC	CAKTGVLSEDYEQYF
13	.	.	TRBV14	TRBJ2-7	TGTGCCAGCAGCCAAGATTGGGGAGTGGTGCAGTACTTC	CASSQDWGVVQYF
14	.	TRBD2	TRBV11-2	TRBJ2-7	TGTGCCAGCAGTTGGCTGGGACTAGGGTACGAGCAGTACTTC	CASSWLGLGYEQYF
13	.	TRBD1	TRBV7-3	TRBJ1-2	TGTGCCAGCAGCTTGGGACAGAACTATGGCTACACCTTC	CASSLGQNYGYTF
16	.	TRBD2	TRBV10-3	TRBJ2-5	TGTGCCATCAGTGAGCCAGGACTAGGAGAACAAGAGACCCAGTACTTC	CAISEPGLGEQETQYF
11	.	.	TRBV6-6	TRBJ2-7	TGTGCCAGCAGCTCCAGGTACGAGCAGTACTTC	CASSSRYEQYF
14	.	TRBD2	TRBV30	TRBJ2-7	TGTGCCTGGGGATATAGCGGGAGTATCCACGAGCAGTACTTC	CAWGYSGSIHEQYF
13	once	.	TRBV11-3	TRBJ2-3	TGTGCCAGCAGTAAAGACTTATCAGATACGCAGTATTTT	CASSKDLSDTQYF
15	.	.	TRBV30	TRBJ2-7	TGTGCCTGGAGCCGGGCTCCCCCCAACAATTACGAGCAGTACTTC	CAWSRAPPNNYEQYF
16	.	TRBD1	TRBV5-6	TRBJ2-1	TGTGCCAGCAGCTTCAGGGGGTTAATCTCCTACAATGAGCAGTTCTTC	CASSFRGLISYNEQFF
17	.	TRBD2	TRBV9	TRBJ2-5	TGTGCCAGCAGCGTAGGAGTCAGGACTAGCGGAGAAGAGACCCAGTACTTC	CASSVGVRTSGEETQYF
17	.	.	TRBV7-9	TRBJ2-3	TGTGCCAGCAGCACTCACTCGGGGGACCATTTCACACGGACGCAGTATTTT	CASSTHSGDHFTRTQYF
14	.	TRBD1	TRBV29-1	TRBJ2-5	TGCAGCGGGGCCCGGGACAGGGGGCGAGAGACCCAGTACTTC	CSGARDRGRETQYF